Listed below are T cell receptor beta chains from one sample, sequenced in a study of blood T cell repertoires in COVID-19. TCRdb keeps only in-frame clones here, not all; method: immunoSEQ multiplex PCR. The sample includes 170,000 or so clones, more than 85% of them seen just once. The sequencing sample was made of peripheral blood. The receptors come from a man aged 50-60 years with acute or convalescent COVID-19. CDR3s include the opening cysteine and the closing phenylalanine or tryptophan. The order of the fields is V gene, D gene, J gene, clone size, CDR3 DNA, CDR3 protein. The D gene is left open where the match is weak. Part of the rows lack a size; the others show once, few, many or a class for expanded clones.

>TRBV7-9|TRBD1|TRBJ1-3|-
TGTGCCAGCAGCCCGGACAGGGTCTCTGGAAACACCATATATTTT
CASSPDRVSGNTIYF
>TRBV6-5|-|TRBJ1-6|once
TGTGCCAGCAGTTTGGTCGGGTTTAATTCACCCCTCCACTTT
CASSLVGFNSPLHF
>TRBV28|-|TRBJ2-7|few
TGTGCCAGCAGCCCCCCCGGGAGCCACTACGAGCAGTACTTC
CASSPPGSHYEQYF
>TRBV7-8|TRBD2|TRBJ2-3|-
TGTGCCAGCAGCTTAGTTTTCGGACTAGGGGCCACAGATACGCAGTATTTT
CASSLVFGLGATDTQYF
>TRBV10-3|-|TRBJ1-5|-
TGTGCCATCAGTGAGAGCTATCAGCCCCAGCATTTT
CAISESYQPQHF
>TRBV20-1|-|TRBJ1-2|-
TGCAGTTCTGTACCCAGCTATGGCTACACCTTC
CSSVPSYGYTF
>TRBV7-9|-|TRBJ1-1|few
TGTGCCAGCAGCTTTCGGTGGTCGAACACTGAAGCTTTCTTT
CASSFRWSNTEAFF
>TRBV12-3/TRBV12-4|-|TRBJ1-1|-
TGTGCCAGCACTCTCCGCTTGGGGGGGAGGTTCTTT
CASTLRLGGRFF
>TRBV7-9|TRBD2|TRBJ2-5|-
TGTGCCAGCAGCAGAGGACTAGCGGGGGGGCTGTGGGAGACCCAGTACTTC
CASSRGLAGGLWETQYF
>TRBV28|-|TRBJ2-5|-
TGTGCCAGCAGGACCAGCAGGGAGACCCAGTACTTC
CASRTSRETQYF
>TRBV20-1|-|TRBJ1-4|-
TGCAGTGCAACGAGCCGTGAAAAACTGTTTTTT
CSATSREKLFF
>TRBV5-1|-|TRBJ2-1|-
TGCGCCAGCAGCTTGGGTGCACTGAGTTCCTACAATGAGCAGTTCTTC
CASSLGALSSYNEQFF
>TRBV19|TRBD1|TRBJ1-5|-
TGTGCCAGTAGTAAGCTGACAGGGTTAAATGTTCAGCCCCAGCATTTT
CASSKLTGLNVQPQHF
>TRBV19|TRBD1|TRBJ1-1|once
TGTGCCAGTAGTCCTACAGGGGGTATTGAAGCTTTCTTT
CASSPTGGIEAFF
>TRBV4-2|TRBD1|TRBJ2-6|-
TGTGCCAGCAGCCAAGAGGACAGGTACTCTGGGGCCAACGTCCTGACTTTC
CASSQEDRYSGANVLTF
>TRBV11-2|TRBD2|TRBJ2-7|-
TGTGCCAGCAGCGCGGGAGTCTACGAGCAGTACTTC
CASSAGVYEQYF
>TRBV4-3|TRBD1|TRBJ1-1|-
TGCGCCAGCAGCCAACGGACAGGGTTTACTGAAGCTTTCTTT
CASSQRTGFTEAFF
>TRBV6-2/TRBV6-3|-|TRBJ1-5|few
TGTGCCAGCAGTCGATTTGACTTAGGCAATCAGCCCCAGCATTTT
CASSRFDLGNQPQHF
>TRBV15|TRBD1|TRBJ2-1|-
TGTGCCACCAGCAGAGAACCCGGGGGACAGGGGGACAATGAGCAGTTCTTC
CATSREPGGQGDNEQFF
>TRBV24-1|TRBD1|TRBJ2-3|once
TGTGCCACCAGTGATGCCGGGACAGGGTCCACAGATACGCAGTATTTT
CATSDAGTGSTDTQYF
>TRBV5-6|-|TRBJ2-2|-
TGTGCCAGCAGCCGCAGGGTGCGAGACACCGGGGAGCTGTTTTTT
CASSRRVRDTGELFF
>TRBV18|-|TRBJ2-7|few
TGTGCCAGCTCACCACGGGAGACACGGGTGTTTCACTTC
CASSPRETRVFHF
>TRBV27|TRBD2|TRBJ2-7|-
TGTGCCAGCAGTACCGGACTAGCGGGAGGGCACAGCGAGCAGTACTTC
CASSTGLAGGHSEQYF
>TRBV6-2/TRBV6-3|TRBD1|TRBJ1-1|-
TGTGCCAGCAGTTACAGGACAGGGTTTGATTGGGACACTGAAGCTTTCTTT
CASSYRTGFDWDTEAFF
>TRBV9|-|TRBJ1-2|-
TGTGCCAGCTCCCGGATCGGGGGGGCACATAACTATGGCTACACCTTC
CASSRIGGAHNYGYTF
>TRBV18|-|TRBJ2-5|-
TGTGCCAGCTCACCTCAGGAGGGAGAGACCCAGTACTTC
CASSPQEGETQYF
>TRBV10-2|TRBD1|TRBJ2-1|few
TGCGCCAGCAGTGGGACAGGTGATGCCTACAATGAGCAGTTCTTC
CASSGTGDAYNEQFF
>TRBV19|TRBD2|TRBJ2-5|-
TGTGCCAGTAGTCCAGGTTTCCTAGCGGGGGAGACCCAGTACTTC
CASSPGFLAGETQYF